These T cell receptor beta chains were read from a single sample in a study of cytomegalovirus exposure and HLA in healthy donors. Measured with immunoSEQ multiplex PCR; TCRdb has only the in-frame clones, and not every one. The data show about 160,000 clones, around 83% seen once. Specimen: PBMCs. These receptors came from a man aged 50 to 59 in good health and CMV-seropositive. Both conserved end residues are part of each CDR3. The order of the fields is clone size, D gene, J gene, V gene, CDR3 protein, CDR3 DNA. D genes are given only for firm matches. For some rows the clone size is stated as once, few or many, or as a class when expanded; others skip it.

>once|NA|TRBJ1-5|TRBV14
CAAGGGNQPQHF
TGTGCCGCCGGGGGGGGCAATCAGCCCCAGCATTTT
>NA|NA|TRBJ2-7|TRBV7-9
CASSSPVGDKSYEQYF
TGTGCCAGCAGCTCCCCAGTAGGGGACAAGTCCTACGAGCAGTACTTC
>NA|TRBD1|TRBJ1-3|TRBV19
CASRPGQGEPNSGNTIYF
TGTGCCAGTAGGCCGGGACAGGGCGAACCAAACTCTGGAAACACCATATATTTT
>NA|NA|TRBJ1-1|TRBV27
CASSLTGTLNTEAFF
TGTGCCAGCAGTTTAACGGGAACCCTGAACACTGAAGCTTTCTTT
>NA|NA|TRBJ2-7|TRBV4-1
CASSQVYGSSYEQYF
TGCGCCAGCAGCCAAGTGTATGGGAGCTCCTACGAGCAGTACTTC
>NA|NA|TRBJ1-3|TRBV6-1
CASNRQDLGNTIYF
TGTGCCAGCAACAGACAGGATCTTGGAAACACCATATATTTT
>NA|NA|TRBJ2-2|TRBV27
CASSLLRQIGTRTGELFF
TGTGCCAGCAGTTTATTGAGACAGATCGGAACGAGAACCGGGGAGCTGTTTTTT
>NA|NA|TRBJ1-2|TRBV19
CASSTPTGSGGYTF
TGTGCCAGTAGTACCCCCACAGGGTCCGGTGGCTACACCTTC
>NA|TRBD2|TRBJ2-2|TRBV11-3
CASSSIAGVNTGELFF
TGTGCCAGCAGCTCCATAGCGGGAGTGAACACCGGGGAGCTGTTTTTT
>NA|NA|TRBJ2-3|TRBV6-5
CASAPGPRDTQYF
TGTGCCTCAGCACCAGGTCCCCGAGATACGCAGTATTTT
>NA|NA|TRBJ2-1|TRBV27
CASSLWGGGYNEQFF
TGTGCCAGCAGTTTATGGGGGGGCGGATACAATGAGCAGTTCTTC
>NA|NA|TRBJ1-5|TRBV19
CASSIHQESKQPQHF
TGTGCCAGTAGTATACACCAGGAAAGTAAACAGCCCCAGCATTTT
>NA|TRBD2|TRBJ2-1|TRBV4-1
CASSQGGGSSYNEQFF
TGCGCCAGCAGCCAAGGGGGGGGAAGCTCCTACAATGAGCAGTTCTTC
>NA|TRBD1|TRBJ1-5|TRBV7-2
CASSSAGTVGNQPQHF
TGTGCCAGCAGCTCCGCAGGGACAGTCGGCAATCAGCCCCAGCATTTT
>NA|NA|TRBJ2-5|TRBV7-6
CASVGETQYF
TGTGCCAGCGTCGGGGAGACCCAGTACTTC
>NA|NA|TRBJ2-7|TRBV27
CASRFRAGGTYEQYF
TGTGCCAGCAGATTTCGAGCCGGGGGAACCTACGAGCAGTACTTC
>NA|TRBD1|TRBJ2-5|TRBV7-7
CASSLAGGAETQYF
TGTGCCAGCAGCTTGGCAGGGGGCGCAGAGACCCAGTACTTC
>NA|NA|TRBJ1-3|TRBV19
CASSSGLDSGNTIYF
TGTGCCAGTAGCTCAGGACTGGACTCTGGAAACACCATATATTTT
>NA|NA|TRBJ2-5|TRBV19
CASSIPRGATQYF
TGTGCCAGTAGTATTCCCAGGGGGGCGACCCAGTACTTC
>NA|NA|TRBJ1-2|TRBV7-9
CASSFSSGVYTF
TGTGCCAGCAGCTTCTCTAGTGGTGTCTACACCTTC
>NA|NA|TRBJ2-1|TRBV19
CASNLRGIYNEQFF
TGTGCCAGTAACCTCAGGGGCATCTACAATGAGCAGTTCTTC
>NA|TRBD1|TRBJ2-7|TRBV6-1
CASSVRTGGDEQYF
TGTGCCAGCAGTGTAAGGACAGGGGGGGACGAGCAGTACTTC
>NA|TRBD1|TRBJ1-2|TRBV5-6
CASSLDRDYGYTF
TGTGCCAGCAGTCTGGACAGGGACTATGGCTACACCTTC
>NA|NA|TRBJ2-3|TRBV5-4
CASGRTDTQYF
TGTGCCAGCGGCCGCACAGATACGCAGTATTTT
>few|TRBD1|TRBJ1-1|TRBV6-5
CASITDRGFPEAFF
TGTGCCAGCATTACCGACAGGGGGTTCCCTGAAGCTTTCTTT
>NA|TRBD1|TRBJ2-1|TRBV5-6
CASSLSGTGVYNEQFF
TGTGCCAGCAGCTTGAGTGGGACAGGGGTCTACAATGAGCAGTTCTTC
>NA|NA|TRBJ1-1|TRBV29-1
CSVEIAGRGKAFF
TGCAGCGTTGAAATCGCAGGGCGGGGAAAAGCTTTCTTT
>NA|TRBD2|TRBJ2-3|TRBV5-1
CASAIAGGYTDTQYF
TGCGCCAGCGCCATAGCGGGGGGTTACACAGATACGCAGTATTTT
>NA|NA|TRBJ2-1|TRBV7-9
CASSSGSRDEQFF
TGTGCCAGCAGCTCCGGGAGTAGGGATGAGCAGTTCTTC
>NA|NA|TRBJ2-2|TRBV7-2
CASRSNREGYGGELFF
TGTGCCAGCAGGTCAAACAGGGAGGGATATGGCGGGGAGCTGTTTTTT